Included here is one T cell receptor (beta chain) sequence, with context. Its antigen is not identified. The read is 3 residues too short to cover the CDR3 end, so that end is filled in from the germline J gene. CDR1 is PRHDT and CDR2 is FYEKMQ in the germline V gene (reference sequence). Trimming removed 4 bases from V and 1 base from J, with 14 bases in between. The CDR3 consists of 16 residues. The sample belongs to a study of T cells in women clearing cervical HPV infection. The study's findings and limits: Richness plus V gene abundances separated cases from controls with AUC roughly 0.83.

The assay was immunoSEQ multiplex PCR, and TCRdb's table has in-frame clones only and misses some. The sample holds 40,000 to 55,000 clones. The chain is built from TRBV13 and TRBJ1-3; possibly TRBD1 for D (5 bases). Sequences were obtained from blood buffy coat. The TCR originated in a woman aged 18-69 years with a cervical HPV16 infection that either progressed to CIN3+ or cleared (not recorded which). Here the CDR3 reads CASSSDTRRSGNTIYF. The covered CDR3 bases are TGTGCCAGCAGCTCGGACACTCGGCGTTCTGGAAACACC.